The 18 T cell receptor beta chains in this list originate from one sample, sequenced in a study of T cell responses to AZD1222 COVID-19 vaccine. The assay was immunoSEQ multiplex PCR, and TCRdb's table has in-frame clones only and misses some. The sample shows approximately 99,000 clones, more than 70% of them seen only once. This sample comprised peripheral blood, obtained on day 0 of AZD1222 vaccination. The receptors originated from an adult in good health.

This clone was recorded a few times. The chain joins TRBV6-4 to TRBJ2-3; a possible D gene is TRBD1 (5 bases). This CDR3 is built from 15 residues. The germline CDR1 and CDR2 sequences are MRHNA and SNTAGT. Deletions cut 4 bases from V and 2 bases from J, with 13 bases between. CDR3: CASSVSGIVTDTQYF. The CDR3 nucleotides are TGTGCCAGCAGTGTCTCAGGGATTGTCACAGATACGCAGTATTTT.

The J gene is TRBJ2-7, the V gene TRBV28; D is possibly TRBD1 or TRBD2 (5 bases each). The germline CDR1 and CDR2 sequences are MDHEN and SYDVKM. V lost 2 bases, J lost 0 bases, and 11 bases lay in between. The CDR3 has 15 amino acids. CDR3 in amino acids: CASSLARDGSYEQYF. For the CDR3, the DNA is TGTGCCAGCAGTTTAGCCCGGGACGGCTCCTACGAGCAGTACTTC. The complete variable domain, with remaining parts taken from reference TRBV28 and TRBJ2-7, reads DVKVTQSSRYLVKRTGEKVFLECVQDMDHENMFWYRQDPGLGLRLIYFSYDVKMKEKGDIPEGYSVSREKKERFSLILESASTNQTSMYLCASSLARDGSYEQYFGPGTRLTVT.

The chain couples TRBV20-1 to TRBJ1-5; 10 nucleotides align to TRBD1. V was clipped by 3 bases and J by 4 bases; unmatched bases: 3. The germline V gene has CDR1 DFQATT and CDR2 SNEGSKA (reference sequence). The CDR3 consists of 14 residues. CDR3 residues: CSASKGQGNQPQHF. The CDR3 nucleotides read TGCAGTGCTAGTAAGGGACAGGGGAATCAGCCCCAGCATTTT.

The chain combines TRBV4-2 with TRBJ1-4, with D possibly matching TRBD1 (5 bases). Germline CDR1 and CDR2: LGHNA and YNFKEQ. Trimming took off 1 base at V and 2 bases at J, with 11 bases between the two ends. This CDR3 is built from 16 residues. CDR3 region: CASSQVAGTTNEKLFF. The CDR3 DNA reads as TGTGCCAGCAGCCAAGTAGCCGGGACGACTAATGAAAAACTGTTTTTT.

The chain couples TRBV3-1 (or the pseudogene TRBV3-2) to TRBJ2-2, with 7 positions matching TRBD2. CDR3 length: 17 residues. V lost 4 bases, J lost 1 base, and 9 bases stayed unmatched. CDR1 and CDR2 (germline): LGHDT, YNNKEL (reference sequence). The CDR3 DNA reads TGTGCCAGCAGCCCCCCTCATACGGGGGGGAACACCGGGGAGCTGTTTTTT. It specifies CASSPPHTGGNTGELFF.

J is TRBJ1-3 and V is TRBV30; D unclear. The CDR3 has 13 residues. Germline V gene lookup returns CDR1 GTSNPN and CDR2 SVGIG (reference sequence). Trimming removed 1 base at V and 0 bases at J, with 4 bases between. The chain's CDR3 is CAWSAGSGNTIYF. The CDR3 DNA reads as TGTGCCTGGAGTGCGGGCTCTGGAAACACCATATATTTT.

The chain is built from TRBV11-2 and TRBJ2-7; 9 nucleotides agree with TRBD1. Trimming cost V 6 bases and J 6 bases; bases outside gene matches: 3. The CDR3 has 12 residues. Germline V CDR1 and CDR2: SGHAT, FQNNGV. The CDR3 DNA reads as TGTGCCAGCAGACAGGGGGCCGGCGAGCAGTACTTC. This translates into CASRQGAGEQYF.

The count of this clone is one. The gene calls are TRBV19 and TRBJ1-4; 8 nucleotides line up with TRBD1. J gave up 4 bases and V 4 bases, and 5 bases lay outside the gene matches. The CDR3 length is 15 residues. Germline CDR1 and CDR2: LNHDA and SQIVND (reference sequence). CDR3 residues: CASSKGQGYNEKLFF. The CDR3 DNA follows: TGTGCCAGTAGTAAAGGACAGGGCTATAATGAAAAACTGTTTTTT.

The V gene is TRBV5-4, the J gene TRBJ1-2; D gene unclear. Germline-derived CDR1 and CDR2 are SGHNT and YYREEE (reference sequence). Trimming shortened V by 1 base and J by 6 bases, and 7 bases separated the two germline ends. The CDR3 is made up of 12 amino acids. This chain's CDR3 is CASSLTADGYTF. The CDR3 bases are TGTGCCAGCAGCTTGACCGCGGATGGCTACACCTTC.

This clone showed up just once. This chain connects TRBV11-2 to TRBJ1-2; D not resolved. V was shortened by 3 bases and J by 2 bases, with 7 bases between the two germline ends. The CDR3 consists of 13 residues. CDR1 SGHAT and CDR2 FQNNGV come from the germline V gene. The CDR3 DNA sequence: TGTGCCAGCAGCTTTGACCGCAACTATGGCTACACCTTC. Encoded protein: CASSFDRNYGYTF. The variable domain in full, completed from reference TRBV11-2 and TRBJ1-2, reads EAGVAQSPRYKIIEKRQSVAFWCNPISGHATLYWYQQILGQGPKLLIQFQNNGVVDDSQLPKDRFSAERLKGVDSTLKIQPAKLEDSAVYLCASSFDRNYGYTFGSGTRLTVV.

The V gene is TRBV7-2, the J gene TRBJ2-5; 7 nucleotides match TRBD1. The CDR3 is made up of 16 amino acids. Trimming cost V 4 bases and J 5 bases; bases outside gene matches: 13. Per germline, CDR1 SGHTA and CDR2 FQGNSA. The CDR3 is CASSSRHTGVGETQYF. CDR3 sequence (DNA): TGTGCCAGCAGCTCGCGCCATACAGGGGTTGGGGAGACCCAGTACTTC.

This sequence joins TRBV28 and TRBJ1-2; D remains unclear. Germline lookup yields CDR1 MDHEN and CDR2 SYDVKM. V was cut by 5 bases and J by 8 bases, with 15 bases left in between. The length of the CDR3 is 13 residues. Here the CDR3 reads CASSGLSYGGYTF. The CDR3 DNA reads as TGTGCCAGCAGTGGATTATCCTATGGAGGCTACACCTTC.

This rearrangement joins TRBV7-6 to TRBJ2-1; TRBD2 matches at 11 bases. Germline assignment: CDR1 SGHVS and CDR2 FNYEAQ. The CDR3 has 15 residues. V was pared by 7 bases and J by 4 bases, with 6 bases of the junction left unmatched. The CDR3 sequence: CASTISGGGYNEQFF. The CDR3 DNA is TGTGCCAGCACCATTAGCGGGGGGGGTTACAATGAGCAGTTCTTC.

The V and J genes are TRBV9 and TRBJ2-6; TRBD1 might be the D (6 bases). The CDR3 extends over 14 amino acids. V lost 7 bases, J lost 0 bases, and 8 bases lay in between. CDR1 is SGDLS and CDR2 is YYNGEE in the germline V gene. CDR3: CASGGRSGANVLTF. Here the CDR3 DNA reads TGTGCCAGCGGGGGCCGCTCTGGGGCCAACGTCCTGACTTTC.

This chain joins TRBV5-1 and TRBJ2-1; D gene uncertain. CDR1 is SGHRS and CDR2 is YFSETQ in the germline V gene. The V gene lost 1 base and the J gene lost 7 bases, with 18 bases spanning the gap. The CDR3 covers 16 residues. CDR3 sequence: CASSLLAVGPTNEQFF. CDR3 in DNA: TGCGCCAGCAGCTTGTTGGCGGTAGGGCCAACAAATGAGCAGTTCTTC.

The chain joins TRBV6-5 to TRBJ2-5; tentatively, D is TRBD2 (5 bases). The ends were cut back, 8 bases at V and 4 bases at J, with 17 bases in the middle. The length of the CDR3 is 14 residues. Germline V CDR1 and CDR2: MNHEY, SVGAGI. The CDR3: CASQDEGLGETQYF. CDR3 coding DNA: TGTGCCAGCCAGGATGAGGGTCTAGGAGAGACCCAGTACTTC.

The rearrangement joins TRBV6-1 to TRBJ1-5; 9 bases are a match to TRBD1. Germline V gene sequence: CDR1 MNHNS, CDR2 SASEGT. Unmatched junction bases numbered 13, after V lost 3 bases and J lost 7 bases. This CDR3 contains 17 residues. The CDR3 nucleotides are TGTGCCAGCAGTGAGCCGACAGGGGGTAGTCTAAAGCAGCCCCAGCATTTT. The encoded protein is CASSEPTGGSLKQPQHF.

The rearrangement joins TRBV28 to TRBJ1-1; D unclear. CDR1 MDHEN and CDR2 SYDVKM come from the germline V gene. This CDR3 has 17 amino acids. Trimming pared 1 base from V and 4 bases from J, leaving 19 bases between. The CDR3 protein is CASSLFPAGSLGTEAFF. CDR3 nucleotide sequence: TGTGCCAGCAGTTTATTCCCCGCGGGGTCGTTGGGCACTGAAGCTTTCTTT. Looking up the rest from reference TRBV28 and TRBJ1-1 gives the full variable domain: DVKVTQSSRYLVKRTGEKVFLECVQDMDHENMFWYRQDPGLGLRLIYFSYDVKMKEKGDIPEGYSVSREKKERFSLILESASTNQTSMYLCASSLFPAGSLGTEAFFGQGTRLTVV.